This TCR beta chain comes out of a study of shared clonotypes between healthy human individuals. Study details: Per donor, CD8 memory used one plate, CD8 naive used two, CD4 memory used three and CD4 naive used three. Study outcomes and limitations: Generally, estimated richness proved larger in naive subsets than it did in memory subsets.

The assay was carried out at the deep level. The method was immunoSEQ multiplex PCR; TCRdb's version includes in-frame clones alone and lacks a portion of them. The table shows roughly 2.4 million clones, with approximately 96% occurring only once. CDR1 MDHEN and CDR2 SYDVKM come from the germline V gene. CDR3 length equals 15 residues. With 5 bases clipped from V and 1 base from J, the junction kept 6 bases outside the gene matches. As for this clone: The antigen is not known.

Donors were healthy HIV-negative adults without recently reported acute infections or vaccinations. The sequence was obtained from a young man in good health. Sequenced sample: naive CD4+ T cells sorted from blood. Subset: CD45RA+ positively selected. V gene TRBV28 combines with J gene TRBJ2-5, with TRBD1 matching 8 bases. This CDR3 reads CASSPWTGIQETQYF. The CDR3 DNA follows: TGTGCCAGCAGTCCCTGGACAGGGATCCAAGAGACCCAGTACTTC.